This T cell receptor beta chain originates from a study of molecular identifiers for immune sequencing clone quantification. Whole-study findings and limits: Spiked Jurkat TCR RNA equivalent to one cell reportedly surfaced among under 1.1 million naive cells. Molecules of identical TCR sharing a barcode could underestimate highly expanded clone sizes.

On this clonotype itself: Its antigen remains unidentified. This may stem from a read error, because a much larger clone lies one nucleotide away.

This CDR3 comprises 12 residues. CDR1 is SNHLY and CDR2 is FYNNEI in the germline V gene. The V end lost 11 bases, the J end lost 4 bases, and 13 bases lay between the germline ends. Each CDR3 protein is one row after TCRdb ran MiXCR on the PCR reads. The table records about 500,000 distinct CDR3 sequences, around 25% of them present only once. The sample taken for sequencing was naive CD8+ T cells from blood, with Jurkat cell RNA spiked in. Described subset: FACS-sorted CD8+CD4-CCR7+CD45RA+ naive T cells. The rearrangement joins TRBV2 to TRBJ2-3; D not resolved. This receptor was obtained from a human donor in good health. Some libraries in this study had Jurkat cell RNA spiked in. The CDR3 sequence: CAGDRVPDTQYF. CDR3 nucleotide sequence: TGTGCCGGCGATAGGGTACCAGATACGCAGTATTTT.